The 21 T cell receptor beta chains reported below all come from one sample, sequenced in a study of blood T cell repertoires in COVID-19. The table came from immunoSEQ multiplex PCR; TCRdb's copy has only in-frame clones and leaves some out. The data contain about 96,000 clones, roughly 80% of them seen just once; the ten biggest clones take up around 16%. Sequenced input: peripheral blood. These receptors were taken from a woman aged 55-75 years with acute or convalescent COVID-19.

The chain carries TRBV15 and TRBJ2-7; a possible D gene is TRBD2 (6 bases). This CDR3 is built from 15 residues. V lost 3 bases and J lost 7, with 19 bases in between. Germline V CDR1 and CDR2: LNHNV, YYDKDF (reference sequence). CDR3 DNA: TGTGCCACCAGCAGGGAGGGGAAGGCCGAGGGGGAGCAGTACTTC. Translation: CATSREGKAEGEQYF.

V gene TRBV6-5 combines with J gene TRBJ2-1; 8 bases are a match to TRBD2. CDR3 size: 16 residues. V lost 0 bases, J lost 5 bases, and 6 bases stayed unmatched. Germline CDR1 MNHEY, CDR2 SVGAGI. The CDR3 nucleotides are TGTGCCAGCAGTTACTCCCCTAGCGGGTACGACAATGAGCAGTTCTTC. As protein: CASSYSPSGYDNEQFF.

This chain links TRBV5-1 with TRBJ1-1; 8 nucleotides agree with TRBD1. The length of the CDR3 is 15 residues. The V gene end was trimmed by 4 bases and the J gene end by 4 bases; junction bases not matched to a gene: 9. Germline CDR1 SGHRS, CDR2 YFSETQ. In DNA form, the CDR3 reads TGCGCCAGCAGCCCCAACAGGGGGGGGGCCACTGAAGCTTTCTTT. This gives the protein CASSPNRGGATEAFF. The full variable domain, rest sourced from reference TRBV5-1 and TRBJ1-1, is KAGVTQTPRYLIKTRGQQVTLSCSPISGHRSVSWYQQTPGQGLQFLFEYFSETQRNKGNFPGRFSGRQFSNSRSEMNVSTLELGDSALYLCASSPNRGGATEAFFGQGTRLTVV.

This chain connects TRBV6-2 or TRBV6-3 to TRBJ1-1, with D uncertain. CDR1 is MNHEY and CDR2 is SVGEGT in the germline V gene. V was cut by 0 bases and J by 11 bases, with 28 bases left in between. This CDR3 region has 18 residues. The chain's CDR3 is CASSYSIGASESFRGAFF. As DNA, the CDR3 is TGTGCCAGCAGTTACTCGATCGGTGCTTCAGAAAGCTTCAGAGGGGCTTTCTTT.

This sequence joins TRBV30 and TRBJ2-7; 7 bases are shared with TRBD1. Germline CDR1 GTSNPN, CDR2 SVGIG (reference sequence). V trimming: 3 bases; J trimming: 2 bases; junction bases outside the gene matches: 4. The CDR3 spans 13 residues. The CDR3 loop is CAWRNRGPYEQYF. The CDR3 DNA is TGTGCCTGGAGGAACAGGGGACCCTACGAGCAGTACTTC. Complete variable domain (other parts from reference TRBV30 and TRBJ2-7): SQTIHQWPATLVQPVGSPLSLECTVEGTSNPNLYWYRQAAGRGLQLLFYSVGIGQISSEVPQNLSASRPQDRQFILSSKKLLLSDSGFYLCAWRNRGPYEQYFGPGTRLTVT.

CDR3 protein: CAWSGVSDRTGINEKLFF. For the CDR3, the DNA is TGTGCCTGGAGTGGCGTTTCGGACCGGACAGGAATAAATGAAAAACTGTTTTTT. This chain joins TRBV30 and TRBJ1-4, with 7 nucleotides matching TRBD1. Germline V gene sequence: CDR1 GTSNPN, CDR2 SVGIG (reference sequence). The CDR3 runs to 18 residues. The trim removed 1 base at V and 5 bases at J, leaving 16 bases unmatched.

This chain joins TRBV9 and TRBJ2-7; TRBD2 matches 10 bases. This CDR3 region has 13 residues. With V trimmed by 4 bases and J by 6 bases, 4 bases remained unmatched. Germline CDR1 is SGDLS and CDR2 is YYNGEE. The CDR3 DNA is TGTGCCAGCAGCACCGGACTAGCGGTCGAGCAGTACTTC. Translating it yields CASSTGLAVEQYF.

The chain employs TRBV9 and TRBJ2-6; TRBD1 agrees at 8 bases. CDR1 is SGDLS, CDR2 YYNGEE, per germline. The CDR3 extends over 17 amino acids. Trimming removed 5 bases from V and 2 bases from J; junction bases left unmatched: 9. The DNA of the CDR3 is TGTGCCAGCAGTCGGACAGGGTCTACGGCTGGGGCCAACGTCCTGACTTTC. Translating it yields CASSRTGSTAGANVLTF.

The CDR3 spells CASSLRDRPNYGYTF. CDR3 DNA: TGTGCCAGCAGCTTGAGGGACAGACCTAACTATGGCTACACCTTC. The J gene is TRBJ1-2, the V gene TRBV5-8, with 7 bases matching TRBD1. Germline CDR1 reads SGHTS; CDR2 reads YDEGEE. V lost 1 base to trimming and J lost 0 bases; unmatched junction nucleotides: 3. There are 15 residues in the CDR3.

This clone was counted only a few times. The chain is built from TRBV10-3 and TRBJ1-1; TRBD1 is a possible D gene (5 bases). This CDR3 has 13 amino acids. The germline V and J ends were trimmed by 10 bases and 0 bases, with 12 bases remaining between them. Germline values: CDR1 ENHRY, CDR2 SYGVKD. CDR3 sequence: CANGRGMNTEAFF. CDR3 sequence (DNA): TGTGCCAACGGACGGGGGATGAACACTGAAGCTTTCTTT.

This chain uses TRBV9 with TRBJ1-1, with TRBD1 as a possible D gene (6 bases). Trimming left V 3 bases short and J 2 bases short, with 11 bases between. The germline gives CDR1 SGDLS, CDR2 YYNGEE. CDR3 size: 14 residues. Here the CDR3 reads CASSAGQSNTEAFF. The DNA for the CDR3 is TGTGCCAGCAGCGCGGGACAATCCAACACTGAAGCTTTCTTT.

The CDR3 DNA sequence: TGCGCCAGCAGCCCACAGATCTCTGGGGCCAACGTCCTGACTTTC. It is translated as CASSPQISGANVLTF. This chain connects TRBV4-3 to TRBJ2-6; D is uncertain. Trimming took off 4 bases at V and 0 bases at J, with 7 bases between the two ends. Germline V gene data show CDR1 as LGHNA and CDR2 as YSLEER. The CDR3 covers 15 residues.

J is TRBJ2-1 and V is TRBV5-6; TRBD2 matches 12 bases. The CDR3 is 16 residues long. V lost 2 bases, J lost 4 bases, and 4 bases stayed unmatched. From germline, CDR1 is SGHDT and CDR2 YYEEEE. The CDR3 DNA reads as TGTGCCAGCAGCTTCTCGACTAGCGGGGGTTACAATGAGCAGTTCTTC. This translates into CASSFSTSGGYNEQFF.

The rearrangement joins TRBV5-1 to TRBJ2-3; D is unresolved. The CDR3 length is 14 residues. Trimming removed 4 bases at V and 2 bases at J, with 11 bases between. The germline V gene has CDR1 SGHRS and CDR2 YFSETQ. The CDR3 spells CASSPGGPTDTQYF. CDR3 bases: TGCGCCAGCAGCCCTGGTGGGCCCACAGATACGCAGTATTTT.

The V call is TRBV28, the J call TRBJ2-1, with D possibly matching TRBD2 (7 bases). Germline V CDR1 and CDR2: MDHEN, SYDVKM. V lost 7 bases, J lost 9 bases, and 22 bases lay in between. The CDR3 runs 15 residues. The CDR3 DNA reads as TGTGCCAGCACCATGGGGCGGGGGCGCCACAGTGAGCAGTTCTTC. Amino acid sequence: CASTMGRGRHSEQFF.

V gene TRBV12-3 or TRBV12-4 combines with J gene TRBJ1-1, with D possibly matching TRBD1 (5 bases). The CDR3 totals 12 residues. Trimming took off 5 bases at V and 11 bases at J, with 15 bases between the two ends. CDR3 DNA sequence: TGTGCCAGCAGTCCCAGGGAATCAGTGGCTTTCTTT. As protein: CASSPRESVAFF.

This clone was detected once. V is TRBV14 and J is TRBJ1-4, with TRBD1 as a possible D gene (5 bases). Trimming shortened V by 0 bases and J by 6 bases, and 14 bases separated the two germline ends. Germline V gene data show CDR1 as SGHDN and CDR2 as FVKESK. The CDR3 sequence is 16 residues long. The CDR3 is CASSQDVGGLDEKLFF. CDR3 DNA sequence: TGTGCCAGCAGCCAAGATGTGGGGGGTCTTGATGAAAAACTGTTTTTT.

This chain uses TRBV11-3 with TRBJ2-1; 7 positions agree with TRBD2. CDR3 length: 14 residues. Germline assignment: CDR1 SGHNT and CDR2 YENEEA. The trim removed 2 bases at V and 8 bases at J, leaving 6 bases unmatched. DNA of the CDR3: TGTGCCAGCAGCTTACGACTAGCTATCGATGAGCAGTTCTTC. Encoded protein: CASSLRLAIDEQFF.

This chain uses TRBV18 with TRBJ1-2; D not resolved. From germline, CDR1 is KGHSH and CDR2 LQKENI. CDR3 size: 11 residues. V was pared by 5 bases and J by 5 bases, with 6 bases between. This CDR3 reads CASSTQYGYTF. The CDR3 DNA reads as TGTGCCAGCTCAACCCAGTATGGCTACACCTTC.

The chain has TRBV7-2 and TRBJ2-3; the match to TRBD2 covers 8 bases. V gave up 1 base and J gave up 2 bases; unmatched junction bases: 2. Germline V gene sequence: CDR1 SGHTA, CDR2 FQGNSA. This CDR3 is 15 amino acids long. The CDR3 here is CASSLVAGPTDTQYF. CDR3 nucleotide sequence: TGTGCCAGCAGCTTAGTAGCGGGGCCCACAGATACGCAGTATTTT.

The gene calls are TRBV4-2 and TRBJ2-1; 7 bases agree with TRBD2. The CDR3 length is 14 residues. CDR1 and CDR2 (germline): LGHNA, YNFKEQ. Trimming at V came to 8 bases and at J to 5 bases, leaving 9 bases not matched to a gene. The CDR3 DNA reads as TGTGCCAGCGGTTACAGCGGGGAAGACAATGAGCAGTTCTTC. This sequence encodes CASGYSGEDNEQFF.